Here is one T cell receptor (beta chain) with its context. Its antigen is unidentified. This specimen belongs to a study of cytomegalovirus exposure and HLA in healthy donors. Overall study findings and caveats: What a later analysis showed was that several of the most significant clusters appeared linked to common viral pathogens. Data from an earlier analysis indicated that most TCR beta V segments were productive either about 87% or about 30% of the time. An analysis that was carried out later associated approximately 17,000 TCR beta sequences with HLA alleles at 0.05 false discovery rate.

The PCR contained 60 Vbeta and 13 Jbeta primers. Sequenced by immunoSEQ multiplex PCR; TCRdb stores in-frame clones only, minus some. The sample lists nearly 300,000 clones; 86% were seen once. Between the trimmed V and J ends, which lost 5 bases and 1 base, there was a span of 8 bases. This CDR3 is 13 amino acids long. CDR1 is MNHEY, CDR2 SVGAGI, per germline. This TCR was recovered from a man in his forties in good health and CMV-seropositive. Source material: PBMCs. The gene calls are TRBV6-5 and TRBJ1-1, with a possible D match to TRBD1 (6 bases). In nucleotides, the CDR3 is TGTGCCAGCAGTAGGGACACGAACACTGAAGCTTTCTTT. It specifies CASSRDTNTEAFF.